Listed below are T cell receptor beta chains from one sample, sequenced in a study of blood T cell repertoires in COVID-19. Method: immunoSEQ multiplex PCR; TCRdb's copy keeps in-frame clones and lacks some. The profile shows approximately 210,000 clones, under 85% of them singletons. Sequenced input: peripheral blood. Every receptor here comes from an elderly woman with COVID-19, enrolled during active disease. Each CDR3 is given with its conserved first and last residue. A D gene is named only where the DNA matches it firmly. Expanded clones are given a class, and other clones once, few, many or no size at all.

j_gene: TRBJ2-3; abundance: .; v_gene: TRBV5-1; d_gene: TRBD1; CDR3nt: TGCGCCAGCAGCCAGACAGGGGGCAGGACAGATACGCAGTATTTT; CDR3aa: CASSQTGGRTDTQYF
j_gene: TRBJ2-7; abundance: few; v_gene: TRBV9; d_gene: TRBD2; CDR3nt: TGTGCCAGCAGCGTCACCTGGGGTGAGCGGGGGAGCGACGAGCAGTACTTC; CDR3aa: CASSVTWGERGSDEQYF
j_gene: TRBJ2-2; abundance: .; v_gene: TRBV9; d_gene: TRBD2; CDR3nt: TGTGCCAGCACTTACCCCGGGGGGTCGGCCGGGGAGCTGTTTTTT; CDR3aa: CASTYPGGSAGELFF
j_gene: TRBJ2-1; abundance: few; v_gene: TRBV29-1; d_gene: .; CDR3nt: TGCAGCGGTGGAGGGCGGCCAGGCCATGAGCAGTTCTTC; CDR3aa: CSGGGRPGHEQFF
j_gene: TRBJ1-6; abundance: .; v_gene: TRBV3-1/TRBV3-2; d_gene: .; CDR3nt: TGTGCCAGCAGCCAACCTTCCTATTCACCCCTCCACTTT; CDR3aa: CASSQPSYSPLHF
j_gene: TRBJ2-1; abundance: .; v_gene: TRBV6-4; d_gene: TRBD2; CDR3nt: TGTGCCAGCAGTGGGCTAGCGGGAGATCGGGGTGAGCAGTTCTTC; CDR3aa: CASSGLAGDRGEQFF
j_gene: TRBJ1-2; abundance: .; v_gene: TRBV7-9; d_gene: TRBD1; CDR3nt: TGTGCCGGCTCAACAGGGGCGGGGTATGGCTACACCTTC; CDR3aa: CAGSTGAGYGYTF
j_gene: TRBJ2-7; abundance: .; v_gene: TRBV5-1; d_gene: TRBD1; CDR3nt: TGCGCCAGCAGCTACCATGGGTGGGGCCAAGGGGGCCCCGAGCAGTACTTC; CDR3aa: CASSYHGWGQGGPEQYF
j_gene: TRBJ2-1; abundance: many; v_gene: TRBV28; d_gene: TRBD1; CDR3nt: TGTGCCAGCAGTTTATCAGGGGGATCCAATGAGCAGTTCTTC; CDR3aa: CASSLSGGSNEQFF
j_gene: TRBJ2-2; abundance: .; v_gene: TRBV29-1; d_gene: .; CDR3nt: TGCAGCGTAGGGGCTCCGAACACCGGGGAGCTGTTTTTT; CDR3aa: CSVGAPNTGELFF
j_gene: TRBJ1-3; abundance: .; v_gene: TRBV24-1; d_gene: TRBD1; CDR3nt: TGTGCCACCAGTGCCGGTGACAGGGTCGGAAACACCATATATTTT; CDR3aa: CATSAGDRVGNTIYF
j_gene: TRBJ2-5; abundance: .; v_gene: TRBV20-1; d_gene: .; CDR3nt: TGCAGTGCTTCCCACCTCTCGAACGGGAACTTC; CDR3aa: CSASHLSNGNF
j_gene: TRBJ2-3; abundance: .; v_gene: TRBV10-3; d_gene: TRBD2; CDR3nt: TGTGCCATCAGTGAGGGACTAGCGGGGGTCACAGATACGCAGTATTTT; CDR3aa: CAISEGLAGVTDTQYF
j_gene: TRBJ2-1; abundance: .; v_gene: TRBV5-4; d_gene: TRBD1; CDR3nt: TGTGCCAGCAGCCCCCTGACAGGGCACAATGAGCAGTTCTTC; CDR3aa: CASSPLTGHNEQFF
j_gene: TRBJ1-4; abundance: .; v_gene: TRBV29-1; d_gene: .; CDR3nt: TGCAGCGTTGAACGAGTAAGAAATGAAAAACTGTTTTTT; CDR3aa: CSVERVRNEKLFF
j_gene: TRBJ2-1; abundance: .; v_gene: TRBV25-1; d_gene: .; CDR3nt: TGTGCCAGCAGCTCCCTGAGGACCTACAATGAGCAGTTCTTC; CDR3aa: CASSSLRTYNEQFF
j_gene: TRBJ2-7; abundance: .; v_gene: TRBV7-9; d_gene: .; CDR3nt: TGTGCCAGCAGCCAAAGAACAGGGCCGACATCCGAGCAGTACTTC; CDR3aa: CASSQRTGPTSEQYF
j_gene: TRBJ1-1; abundance: once; v_gene: TRBV18; d_gene: .; CDR3nt: TGTGCCAGCTCACCCCGACAGGCAACTGAAGCTTTCTTT; CDR3aa: CASSPRQATEAFF
j_gene: TRBJ1-4; abundance: .; v_gene: TRBV4-2; d_gene: TRBD1; CDR3nt: TGTGCCAGCAGCCAAGCCACAAGGGGACAGCCGAATGAAAAACTGTTTTTT; CDR3aa: CASSQATRGQPNEKLFF
j_gene: TRBJ1-1; abundance: many; v_gene: TRBV5-1; d_gene: .; CDR3nt: TGCGCCAGCAGCTTGGAGGCAGGCCGGGGTCAAAGGGCTTTCTTT; CDR3aa: CASSLEAGRGQRAFF
j_gene: TRBJ2-1; abundance: .; v_gene: TRBV5-1; d_gene: .; CDR3nt: TGCGCCAGCAGCTTGTTTCCTCCCGAGGATGAGCAGTTCTTC; CDR3aa: CASSLFPPEDEQFF
j_gene: TRBJ2-5; abundance: .; v_gene: TRBV7-9; d_gene: TRBD1; CDR3nt: TGTGCCAGCAGCTTCGGAGACAGGGTTGGCGAGACCCAGTACTTC; CDR3aa: CASSFGDRVGETQYF
j_gene: TRBJ1-5; abundance: .; v_gene: TRBV3-1/TRBV3-2; d_gene: TRBD1; CDR3nt: TGTGCCAGCAGTGACAGGGGACGCAATCAGCCCCAGCATTTT; CDR3aa: CASSDRGRNQPQHF
j_gene: TRBJ2-7; abundance: .; v_gene: TRBV19; d_gene: TRBD1; CDR3nt: TGTGCCAGTAGTAGGGGGACAGGGGTCTACGAGCAGTACTTC; CDR3aa: CASSRGTGVYEQYF
j_gene: TRBJ2-5; abundance: .; v_gene: TRBV2; d_gene: .; CDR3nt: TGTGCCACAGGCCGCGGGACAGCTAGGGTTAAGGGGGAGACCCAGTACTTC; CDR3aa: CATGRGTARVKGETQYF
j_gene: TRBJ2-1; abundance: .; v_gene: TRBV28; d_gene: .; CDR3nt: TGTGCCAGCAGTATTAGCGGAAACAATGAGCAGTTCTTC; CDR3aa: CASSISGNNEQFF
j_gene: TRBJ2-1; abundance: .; v_gene: TRBV29-1; d_gene: TRBD2; CDR3nt: TGCAGCGTTGACGGGGGGAGAGAGTTCTTC; CDR3aa: CSVDGGREFF
j_gene: TRBJ1-3; abundance: few; v_gene: TRBV5-4; d_gene: .; CDR3nt: TGTGCCAGCAGCTTGCCATCTGGAAACACCATATATTTT; CDR3aa: CASSLPSGNTIYF
j_gene: TRBJ1-1; abundance: .; v_gene: TRBV5-1; d_gene: .; CDR3nt: TGCGCCAGCAGCTTTGGAGGCGAGGGAGCTGAAGCTTTCTTT; CDR3aa: CASSFGGEGAEAFF
j_gene: TRBJ2-1; abundance: once; v_gene: TRBV10-3; d_gene: TRBD2; CDR3nt: TGTGCCATCAGCGCGGGACTAGCGGGAGGGCAGGAGCAGTTCTTC; CDR3aa: CAISAGLAGGQEQFF
j_gene: TRBJ1-1; abundance: .; v_gene: TRBV6-5; d_gene: .; CDR3nt: TGTGCCAGCAGTTACACTGGGGCGGACACTGAAGCTTTCTTT; CDR3aa: CASSYTGADTEAFF
j_gene: TRBJ2-7; abundance: .; v_gene: TRBV5-6; d_gene: TRBD1; CDR3nt: TGTGCCACCACCCCTGGGGACAGGGCCCACGAGCAGTACTTC; CDR3aa: CATTPGDRAHEQYF
j_gene: TRBJ2-7; abundance: .; v_gene: TRBV3-1/TRBV3-2; d_gene: .; CDR3nt: TGTGCCAGCAGCCCGGGACAACCCTACGAGCAGTACTTC; CDR3aa: CASSPGQPYEQYF
j_gene: TRBJ2-4; abundance: .; v_gene: TRBV4-1; d_gene: TRBD2; CDR3nt: TGCGCCAGCAGCCCCGGGCTAGCGGGGGGACTAGCCAAAAACATTCAGTACTTC; CDR3aa: CASSPGLAGGLAKNIQYF
j_gene: TRBJ2-7; abundance: .; v_gene: TRBV5-6; d_gene: .; CDR3nt: TGTGCCAGCAGCTTACAGGGCTACGAGCAGTACTTC; CDR3aa: CASSLQGYEQYF
j_gene: TRBJ1-2; abundance: .; v_gene: TRBV3-1/TRBV3-2; d_gene: .; CDR3nt: TGTGCCAGCAGCCGGGGGGGGGCCGTGAATTATGGCTACACCTTC; CDR3aa: CASSRGGAVNYGYTF
j_gene: TRBJ1-5; abundance: .; v_gene: TRBV6-2/TRBV6-3; d_gene: .; CDR3nt: TGTGCCAGCAGTTCCGACCTAAGACGGGGGAATCAGCCCCAGCATTTT; CDR3aa: CASSSDLRRGNQPQHF
j_gene: TRBJ2-1; abundance: .; v_gene: TRBV28; d_gene: TRBD2; CDR3nt: TGTGCCAGCAGTTTAGAGGGACTAGCGGAGCAGTTCTTC; CDR3aa: CASSLEGLAEQFF
j_gene: TRBJ1-1; abundance: .; v_gene: TRBV7-9; d_gene: .; CDR3nt: TGTGCCAGCAGCTTTAGTGAAGCTTTCTTT; CDR3aa: CASSFSEAFF
j_gene: TRBJ1-4; abundance: .; v_gene: TRBV2; d_gene: .; CDR3nt: TGTGCCAGCAGTGACGGGGGGGCGGCTAATGAAAAACTGTTTTTT; CDR3aa: CASSDGGAANEKLFF
j_gene: TRBJ1-4; abundance: .; v_gene: TRBV7-9; d_gene: .; CDR3nt: TGTGCCAGCAGCTTGAAGCACGGTGAAAAACTGTTTTTT; CDR3aa: CASSLKHGEKLFF
j_gene: TRBJ2-2; abundance: .; v_gene: TRBV7-9; d_gene: .; CDR3nt: TGTGCCAGCAGCTCCACAGGTACCGGGGAGCTGTTTTTT; CDR3aa: CASSSTGTGELFF
j_gene: TRBJ1-5; abundance: .; v_gene: TRBV28; d_gene: TRBD1; CDR3nt: TGTGCCAGCAGCCGGGGACAGCTGGGTCAGCCCCAGCATTTT; CDR3aa: CASSRGQLGQPQHF
j_gene: TRBJ1-1; abundance: once; v_gene: TRBV15; d_gene: .; CDR3nt: TGTGCCACCAGCGAGGACGTGAGGGGGTGGGCTGAAGCTTTCTTT; CDR3aa: CATSEDVRGWAEAFF
j_gene: TRBJ2-5; abundance: .; v_gene: TRBV9; d_gene: TRBD1; CDR3nt: TGTGCCAGCAGCCCCAGGGGGCCTTTCGGAGAGACCCAGTACTTC; CDR3aa: CASSPRGPFGETQYF
j_gene: TRBJ2-7; abundance: .; v_gene: TRBV5-1; d_gene: TRBD2; CDR3nt: TGCGCCAGCAGCTTGCTGTCTAGCGGGAGCTACGAGCAGTACTTC; CDR3aa: CASSLLSSGSYEQYF
j_gene: TRBJ2-7; abundance: .; v_gene: TRBV5-4; d_gene: TRBD1; CDR3nt: TGTGCCAGCAGCCTGCGACAGGGGGCTGGCGAGCAGTACTTC; CDR3aa: CASSLRQGAGEQYF
j_gene: TRBJ1-5; abundance: once; v_gene: TRBV6-6; d_gene: .; CDR3nt: TGTGCCAGCAGCAACTCGGGAAGCAATCAGCCCCAGCATTTT; CDR3aa: CASSNSGSNQPQHF
j_gene: TRBJ2-2; abundance: .; v_gene: TRBV5-1; d_gene: TRBD1; CDR3nt: TGCGCCAGCAGCTGGACAGGGGGCTCTACCGGGGAGCTGTTTTTT; CDR3aa: CASSWTGGSTGELFF
j_gene: TRBJ2-3; abundance: .; v_gene: TRBV28; d_gene: .; CDR3nt: TGTGCCAGCCGGCGGGATTCCACAGATACGCAGTATTTT; CDR3aa: CASRRDSTDTQYF
j_gene: TRBJ1-1; abundance: .; v_gene: TRBV5-1; d_gene: TRBD1; CDR3nt: TGCGCCAGCAGAAAAGACAGGGGTAGCACTGAAGCTTTCTTT; CDR3aa: CASRKDRGSTEAFF
j_gene: TRBJ2-5; abundance: .; v_gene: TRBV7-2; d_gene: .; CDR3nt: TGTGCCAGCAGCTTAATCGTGTGGGGGACTCGAGAGACCCAGTACTTC; CDR3aa: CASSLIVWGTRETQYF
j_gene: TRBJ1-4; abundance: .; v_gene: TRBV28; d_gene: .; CDR3nt: TGTGCCAGCAGCCCCGGAACCAGGGGCGAAAAACTGTTTTTT; CDR3aa: CASSPGTRGEKLFF